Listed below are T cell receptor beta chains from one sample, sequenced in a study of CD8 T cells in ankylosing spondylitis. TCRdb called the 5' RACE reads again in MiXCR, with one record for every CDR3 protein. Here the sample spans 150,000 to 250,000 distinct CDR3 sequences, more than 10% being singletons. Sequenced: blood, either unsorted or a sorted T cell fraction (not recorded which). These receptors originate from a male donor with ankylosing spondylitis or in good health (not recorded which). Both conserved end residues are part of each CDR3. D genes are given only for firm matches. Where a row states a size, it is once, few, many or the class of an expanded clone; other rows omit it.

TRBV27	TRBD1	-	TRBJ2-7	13	TGTGCCAGCAGTCCAACAGGGGCGCCTGAGCAGTACTTC	CASSPTGAPEQYF
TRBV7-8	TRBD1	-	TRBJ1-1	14	TGTGCCAGCAGCCCCTGGACAGGGAAGGCTGAAGCTTTCTTT	CASSPWTGKAEAFF
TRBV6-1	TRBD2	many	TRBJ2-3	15	TGTGCCAGCAGTGAACTAGCGGGAGGGCCAGATACGCAGTATTTT	CASSELAGGPDTQYF
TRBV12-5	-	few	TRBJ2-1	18	TGTGCTAGTGGTTTGGTACCTTGGGAGTTAAGCTCCTACAATGAGCAGTTCTTC	CASGLVPWELSSYNEQFF
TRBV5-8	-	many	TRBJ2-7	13	TGTGCCAGCAGCTTGACGGCCTCCTACGAGCAGTACTTC	CASSLTASYEQYF
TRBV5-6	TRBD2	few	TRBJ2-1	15	TGTGCCAGCAGCGGATGGACTAGCGGTGGCAATGAGCAGTTCTTC	CASSGWTSGGNEQFF
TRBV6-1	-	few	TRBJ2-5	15	TGTGCCAGCAGTGAAGGTGGGGGCCCTCGGGAGACCCAGTACTTC	CASSEGGGPRETQYF
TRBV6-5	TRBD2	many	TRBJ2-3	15	TGTGCCAGCAGTTACGGACTAGCTAGCACAGATACGCAGTATTTT	CASSYGLASTDTQYF
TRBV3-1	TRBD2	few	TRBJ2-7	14	TGTGCCAGCAGCCAGATGAGCGGGGGTGGGGAGCAGTACTTC	CASSQMSGGGEQYF
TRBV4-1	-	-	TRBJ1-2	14	TGCGCCAGCAGCCCGACAGGAGACATCTATGGCTACACCTTC	CASSPTGDIYGYTF
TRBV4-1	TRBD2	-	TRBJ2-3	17	TGCGCCAGCAGCCCCTGGACTAGCGGGGGGGCGACAGATACGCAGTATTTT	CASSPWTSGGATDTQYF
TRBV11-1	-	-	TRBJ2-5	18	TGTGCCAGCAGCTTGAGGGCTCTAGGGGCACTGTACCAAGAGACCCAGTACTTC	CASSLRALGALYQETQYF
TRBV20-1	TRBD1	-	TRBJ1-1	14	TGCAGTGCTTGGAGGGACAGCGAAAACAGTGAAGCTTTCTTT	CSAWRDSENSEAFF
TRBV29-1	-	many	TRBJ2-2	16	TGCAGCGTTGAAGAAGTTACAGGAGAACACACCGGGGAGCTGTTTTTT	CSVEEVTGEHTGELFF
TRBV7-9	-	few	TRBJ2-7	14	TGTGCCAGCGCCAGGACACCCCTGGCCTACGAGCAGTACTTC	CASARTPLAYEQYF
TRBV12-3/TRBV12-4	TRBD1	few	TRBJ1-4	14	TGTGCCAGCAGTCCGACAGGGGGAGATGAAAAACTGTTTTTT	CASSPTGGDEKLFF
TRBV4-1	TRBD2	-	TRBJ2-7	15	TGCGCCAGCAGCCCCCCGGCTAGCGGGAGTGGAGAGCAGTACTTC	CASSPPASGSGEQYF
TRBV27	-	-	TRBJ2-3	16	TGTGCCAGCAGTACCCAGGGGAACCAACTCACAGATACGCAGTATTTT	CASSTQGNQLTDTQYF
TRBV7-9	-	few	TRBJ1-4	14	TGTGCCAGCAGCTTGGGACTAGCTAATGAAAAACTGTTTTTT	CASSLGLANEKLFF
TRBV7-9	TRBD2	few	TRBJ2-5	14	TGTGCCAGCACCGTAGCGGGAGGAGAAGAGACCCAGTACTTC	CASTVAGGEETQYF
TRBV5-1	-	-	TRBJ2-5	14	TGCGCCAGCAGCGAGCGGGCCACCCAAGAGACCCAGTACTTC	CASSERATQETQYF
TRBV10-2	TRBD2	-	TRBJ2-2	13	TGCGTCAGCATTCGGGAGGACACCGGGGAGCTGTTTTTT	CVSIREDTGELFF
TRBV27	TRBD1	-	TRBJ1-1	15	TGTGCCAGCAGTCCGCGGGACAGGGTGAACACTGAAGCTTTCTTT	CASSPRDRVNTEAFF
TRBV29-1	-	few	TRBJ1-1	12	TGCAGCGTTCGAGGGAAGGAAACTGAAGCTTTCTTT	CSVRGKETEAFF
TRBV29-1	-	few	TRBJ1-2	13	TGCAGCGTTGATCCTCCGACAGACTATGGCTACACCTTC	CSVDPPTDYGYTF
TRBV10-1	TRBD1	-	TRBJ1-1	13	TGCGCCAGCCAGGGACAGGGCATCACTGAAGCTTTCTTT	CASQGQGITEAFF
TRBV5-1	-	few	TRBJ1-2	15	TGCGCCAGCAGCTTGGACGGGGGGAGAGGCTATGGCTACACCTTC	CASSLDGGRGYGYTF
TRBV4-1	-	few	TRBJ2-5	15	TGCGCCAGCAGCCAAGTAAGACTAGGGGAAGAGACCCAGTACTTC	CASSQVRLGEETQYF
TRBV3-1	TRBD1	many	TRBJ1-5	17	TGTGCCAGCAGCCAAGCAGGGGCAGGGGGCGCGGGGCAGCCCCAGCATTTT	CASSQAGAGGAGQPQHF
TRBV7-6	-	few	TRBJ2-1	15	TGTGCCAGCAGCTTAGCGGCTAGACCCTACAATGAGCAGTTCTTC	CASSLAARPYNEQFF
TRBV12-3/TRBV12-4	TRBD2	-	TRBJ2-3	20	TGTGCCAGCAGTTTAGTGCAGGGGACTAGCGGATTGGAGGAGACAGATACGCAGTATTTT	CASSLVQGTSGLEETDTQYF
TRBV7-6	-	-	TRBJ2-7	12	TGTGCCAGCAGCTTCGGGGAGTACGAGCAGTACTTC	CASSFGEYEQYF
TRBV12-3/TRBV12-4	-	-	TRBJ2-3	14	TGTGCCAGCAGTTCCGGGACTCACCCAGATACGCAGTATTTT	CASSSGTHPDTQYF
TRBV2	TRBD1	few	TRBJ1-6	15	TGTGCCAGCACCCGAGGACAGGTTTTGGATTCACCCCTCCACTTT	CASTRGQVLDSPLHF
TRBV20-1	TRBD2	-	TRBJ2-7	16	TGCAGTGCTAGGAGTTGGCGGGGGGCTTCGATCTACGAGCAGTACTTC	CSARSWRGASIYEQYF
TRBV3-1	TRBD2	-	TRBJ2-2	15	TGTGCCAGCAGCCTTGGACTAGCGCGCACCGGGGAGCTGTTTTTT	CASSLGLARTGELFF
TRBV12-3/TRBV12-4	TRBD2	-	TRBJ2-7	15	TGTGCCAGCAGTTTCGGGAGCGGGGGAACCTACGAGCAGTACTTC	CASSFGSGGTYEQYF
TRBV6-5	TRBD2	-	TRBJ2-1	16	TGTGCCAGCAGTTATACGCCAAGCGGGAGGGATAATGAGCAGTTCTTC	CASSYTPSGRDNEQFF
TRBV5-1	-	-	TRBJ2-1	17	TGCGCCAGCAGCTTACCGGAGGGCTTGGGGTCCTACAATGAGCAGTTCTTC	CASSLPEGLGSYNEQFF
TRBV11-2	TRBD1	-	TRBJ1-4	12	TGTGCCAGCAGCGTCCCTGACAGGGAACAGGCCTTT	CASSVPDREQAF
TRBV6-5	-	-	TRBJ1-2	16	TGTGCCAGCAGTACCGAGGTTCCCCAAAGGGACTATGGCTACACCTTC	CASSTEVPQRDYGYTF
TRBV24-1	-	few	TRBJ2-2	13	TGTGCCACCAGTGATTTGAGGGGAGGGGAGCTGTTTTTT	CATSDLRGGELFF
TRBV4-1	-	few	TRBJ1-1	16	TGCGCCAGCAGCCAAGTGGGGTTTTCAATGAACACTGAAGCTTTCTTT	CASSQVGFSMNTEAFF
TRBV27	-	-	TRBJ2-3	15	TGCGCCAGCAGTTTTTCCGGGAGTACGAAAGATACGCAGTATTTT	CASSFSGSTKDTQYF
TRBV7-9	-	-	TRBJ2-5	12	TGTGCCAGCAGCTTCGGGTCTGAGACCCAGTACTTC	CASSFGSETQYF
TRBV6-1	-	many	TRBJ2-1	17	TGTGCCAGCAGTGAATTTAGTGCCCGAGGGGCCCTGAGTGAGCAGTTCTTC	CASSEFSARGALSEQFF
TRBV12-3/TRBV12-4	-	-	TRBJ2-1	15	TGTGCCAGCAGTCCACCGGGACCGCGCTACAATGAGCAGTTCTTC	CASSPPGPRYNEQFF
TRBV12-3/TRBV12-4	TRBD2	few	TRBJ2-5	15	TGTGCCAGCAGTTTAGCGCGGGTAGCGGGGGATGGCCAGTACTTC	CASSLARVAGDGQYF
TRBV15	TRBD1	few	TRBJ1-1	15	TGTGCCACCAGCAGAATTACAGGGGGGTATACTGAAGCTTTCTTT	CATSRITGGYTEAFF
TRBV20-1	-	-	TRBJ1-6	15	TGCAGTGCTAGAGACATCCTCTCCTATAATTCACCCCTCCACTTT	CSARDILSYNSPLHF
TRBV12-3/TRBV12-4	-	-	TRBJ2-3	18	TGTGCCAGCAGTTTCGGGCGGACCGCACTCCCCGGGGTAGATACGCAGTATTTT	CASSFGRTALPGVDTQYF
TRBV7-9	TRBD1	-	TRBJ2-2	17	TGTGCCAGCAGCCCAATTCCGGGACAGGGGATGACCGGGGAGCTGTTTTTT	CASSPIPGQGMTGELFF
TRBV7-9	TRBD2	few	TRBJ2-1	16	TGTGCCAGCAGCTTAGACCGGGGGAGGGCCTACAATGAGCAGTTCTTC	CASSLDRGRAYNEQFF
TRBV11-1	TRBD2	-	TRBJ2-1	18	TGTGCCAGCAGCCCGGGACTAGCGGCCACCCGGACCTTGGGTGAGCAGTTCTTC	CASSPGLAATRTLGEQFF
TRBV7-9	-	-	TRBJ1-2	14	TGTGCCAGCAGCCCCGGCGGAGGGAACTATGGCTACACCTTC	CASSPGGGNYGYTF
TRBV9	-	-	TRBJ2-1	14	TGTGCCAGCAGCGTAGCGACCACCGCCAATGAGCAGTTCTTC	CASSVATTANEQFF